This T cell receptor beta chain emerged from a study of T cells expressing NK-cell markers. The wider study: Repertoire data for TCR beta were derived from sorted T cells (CD3+CD56+NKG2C+, CD3+CD56+NKG2C- and CD3+CD56-NKG2C+). Just one sequenced donor of eight was HCMV-seronegative, while seven were seropositive.

Whole-study findings and limits: Whether expanded NKG2C+ T cell clones were HCMV-specific remained unclear.

TCRdb re-called the 5' RACE reads; one entry per CDR3 protein, DNA not given. The clone table shows 350,000 to 500,000 distinct CDR3 sequences, with the ten largest holding about 7.3%. Concerning this clonotype: Antigen specificity is unknown.

CDR3 length: 12 amino acids. CDR1 is SQVTM and CDR2 is ANQGSEA in the germline V gene. The clonotype comes from a woman between 18 and 70 years old in good health. Sequenced material: blood T cells: a sorted CD56 or NKG2C T cell subset, CD4+ or CD8+ T cells, or bulk PBMC T cells (not recorded which). V is TRBV29-1 and J is TRBJ1-2; TCRdb's D gene call, TRBD1, goes unchecked for lack of DNA. The CDR3 region is CSVAGTDYGYTF.